Below, 17 T cell receptor beta chains from the same sample are listed, as sequenced in a study of chemoradiotherapy in HPV16-positive cancers. TCRdb's table, derived via immunoSEQ multiplex PCR, lists solely in-frame clones and lacks some. The sample records more than 2,500 clones, 70% to 80% being singletons. The sequenced sample was tumor tissue, obtained from a patient who underwent chemoradiotherapy. Receptor source: a human donor with HPV-associated anogenital cancer.

This chain links TRBV4-1 with TRBJ1-2; TRBD1 agrees at 9 bases. This CDR3 has 16 residues. V was clipped by 3 bases and J by 7 bases; unmatched bases: 12. The V gene's germline CDR1 is MGHRA and CDR2 YSYEKL. CDR3 DNA: TGCGCCAGCAGCCAGCCCGGGACAGGGAAGAGTGGTGGCTACACCTTC. Its protein product is CASSQPGTGKSGGYTF.

Details on this clone: Additional DNA sequences in this sample encode the identical CDR3. The V call is TRBV6-5, the J call TRBJ2-5; the D gene is possibly TRBD2 (6 bases). The ends were cut back, 6 bases at V and 4 bases at J, with 9 bases in the middle. There are 12 residues in the CDR3. Per the germline V gene, CDR1 is MNHEY and CDR2 is SVGAGI. CDR3 sequence: CASRSGGETQYF. The CDR3 region has the DNA TGTGCCAGCAGATCCGGGGGAGAGACCCAGTACTTC.

The chain couples TRBV21-1 to TRBJ1-1; TRBD1, the table's D call, was not compared with the DNA. TRBV21-1 is listed as a pseudogene. The length of the CDR3 is 16 residues. This CDR3 reads CASSKGGQGSNTEAFF. CDR3 coding DNA: TGTGCCAGCAGCAAAGGGGGACAGGGATCGAACACTGAAGCTTTCTTT.

V and J are TRBV7-8 and TRBJ2-3; 13 bases match TRBD2. With 1 base clipped from V and 3 bases from J, the junction kept 4 bases outside the gene matches. Germline loops: CDR1 SGHVS, CDR2 FQNEAQ. The CDR3 extends over 17 amino acids. The CDR3 loop is CASSLVRTSGGTDTQYF. DNA of the CDR3: TGTGCCAGCAGCTTAGTGAGGACTAGCGGGGGAACAGATACGCAGTATTTT.

The rearrangement uses TRBV7-3 and TRBJ2-3; 10 positions match TRBD2. The germline V gene has CDR1 SGHTA and CDR2 FQGTGA. The CDR3 covers 16 residues. The V gene end was trimmed by 2 bases and the J gene end by 2 bases; junction bases not matched to a gene: 4. The CDR3 reads CASSLVSGGATDTQYF. The CDR3 coding sequence is TGTGCCAGCAGCTTAGTGAGCGGGGGGGCCACAGATACGCAGTATTTT.

This sequence joins TRBV5-1 and TRBJ2-1; tentative D call: TRBD2 (6 bases). This CDR3 region has 13 residues. Trimming pared 0 bases from V and 8 bases from J, leaving 9 bases between. Germline assignment: CDR1 SGHRS and CDR2 YFSETQ. The CDR3 region is CASSLGGEDEQFF. Here the CDR3 DNA reads TGCGCCAGCAGCTTGGGGGGGGAGGATGAGCAGTTCTTC.

The sample holds one count of this clone. V is TRBV4-3 and J is TRBJ2-7; TRBD2 is a possible D gene (6 bases). This CDR3 is 15 amino acids long. V lost 0 bases and J 5 bases, leaving 14 bases between the germline ends. Looked up from germline, CDR1 is LGHNA and CDR2 is YSLEER. CDR3 amino acids: CASSQEEGEVNEQYF. The CDR3 DNA reads as TGCGCCAGCAGCCAAGAGGAGGGTGAGGTTAACGAGCAGTACTTC.

V usage is TRBV7-2 and J usage is TRBJ2-3; D uncertain. The CDR3 is 11 amino acids. With 5 bases removed from V and 7 bases from J, the gap between germline ends came to 7 bases. Germline V gene data show CDR1 as SGHTA and CDR2 as FQGNSA. CDR3 sequence: CASSLGYTQYF. In DNA form, the CDR3 reads TGTGCCAGCAGCCTTGGATATACGCAGTATTTT. The full variable domain, its missing parts supplied by reference TRBV7-2 and TRBJ2-3, is GAGVSQSPSNKVTEKGKDVELRCDPISGHTALYWYRQSLGQGLEFLIYFQGNSAPDKSGLPSDRFSAERTGGSVSTLTIQRTQQEDSAVYLCASSLGYTQYFGPGTRLTVL.

This chain connects TRBV5-6 to TRBJ2-3; D is ambiguous. CDR1 SGHDT and CDR2 YYEEEE come from the germline V gene. The CDR3 consists of 15 residues. Trimming removed 3 bases at V and 2 bases at J, with 13 bases between. CDR3 in amino acids: CASSSRPSSTDTQYF. DNA for the CDR3: TGTGCCAGCAGCTCCCGACCTAGTTCCACAGATACGCAGTATTTT. The full variable domain, its missing parts supplied by reference TRBV5-6 and TRBJ2-3, is DAGVTQSPTHLIKTRGQQVTLRCSPKSGHDTVSWYQQALGQGPQFIFQYYEEEERQRGNFPDRFSGHQFPNYSSELNVNALLLGDSALYLCASSSRPSSTDTQYFGPGTRLTVL.

For the CDR3, the DNA is TGCGCCAGCAGCCAACGGACGGCCGGGGAGCTGTTTTTT. As protein: CASSQRTAGELFF. The V and J genes are TRBV4-1 and TRBJ2-2; no clear D gene. The CDR3 extends over 13 amino acids. Between the trimmed V and J ends, which lost 2 bases and 6 bases, there was a span of 7 bases. CDR1 MGHRA and CDR2 YSYEKL come from the germline V gene.

V and J are TRBV6-1 and TRBJ2-5; TRBD1 aligns across 9 bases. Germline values: CDR1 MNHNS, CDR2 SASEGT. The V segment lost 1 base and the J segment 2 bases; nucleotides outside the gene matches: 5. This CDR3 has 16 residues. The chain's CDR3 is CASSEEVGTGQETQYF. CDR3 sequence (DNA): TGTGCCAGCAGTGAAGAAGTTGGGACAGGGCAAGAGACCCAGTACTTC.

This clone came up a few times. This chain joins TRBV4-1 and TRBJ2-2, with D unclear. The CDR3 has 16 amino acids. V dropped 4 bases and J dropped 5 bases, with 17 bases sitting between them. Germline V gene sequence: CDR1 MGHRA, CDR2 YSYEKL. As DNA, the CDR3 is TGCGCCAGCAGCCGATCGGACGGGCCCGGGACCGGGGAGCTGTTTTTT. It translates to CASSRSDGPGTGELFF.

The V and J genes are TRBV6-1 and TRBJ2-7; D is perhaps TRBD1 (6 bases). In germline, CDR1 is MNHNS, CDR2 SASEGT. V was clipped by 6 bases and J by 1 base, with 16 bases between them. The CDR3 consists of 15 residues. DNA for the CDR3: TGTGCCAGCAGCCTGAGTCCTACAGGGTCCTACGAGCAGTACTTC. Protein: CASSLSPTGSYEQYF.

This chain joins TRBV5-1 and TRBJ2-5, with 8 bases matching TRBD1. V trimming: 1 base; J trimming: 2 bases; junction bases outside the gene matches: 1. The CDR3 has 14 residues. CDR1 and CDR2 (germline): SGHRS, YFSETQ. The CDR3 loop is CASSLYRGQETQYF. For the CDR3, the DNA is TGCGCCAGCAGCTTGTACAGGGGGCAAGAGACCCAGTACTTC.

The V gene is TRBV7-9, the J gene TRBJ1-6; TRBD1 might be the D (6 bases). Germline CDR1 and CDR2: SEHNR and FQNEAQ (reference sequence). Trimming removed 6 bases at V and 8 bases at J, with 14 bases between. This CDR3 has 14 amino acids. The CDR3 nucleotides are TGTGCCAGCAGTCTACAGGGTGTCGATTCACCCCTCCACTTT. It translates to CASSLQGVDSPLHF. The full variable domain, rest sourced from reference TRBV7-9 and TRBJ1-6, is DTGVSQNPRHKITKRGQNVTFRCDPISEHNRLYWYRQTLGQGPEFLTYFQNEAQLEKSRLLSDRFSAERPKGSFSTLEIQRTEQGDSAMYLCASSLQGVDSPLHFGNGTRLTVT.

This chain's CDR3 is CASSLKGSSYNEQFF. CDR3 in DNA: TGTGCCAGCAGCTTAAAAGGTTCCTCCTACAATGAGCAGTTCTTC. J is TRBJ2-1 and V is TRBV7-3, with D unclear. This CDR3 is built from 15 residues. In germline, CDR1 is SGHTA, CDR2 FQGTGA. Trimming cost V 1 base and J 0 bases, with 7 bases left between them.

This rearrangement joins TRBV7-2 to TRBJ2-4, with a weak D call TRBD2 (6 bases). The V and J ends lost 1 base and 5 bases respectively, with 9 bases between them. The CDR3 spans 14 residues. Germline values: CDR1 SGHTA, CDR2 FQGNSA. The CDR3 DNA reads TGTGCCAGCAGCTTAGATAAGCGGGAAAACATTCAGTACTTC. This translates into CASSLDKRENIQYF.